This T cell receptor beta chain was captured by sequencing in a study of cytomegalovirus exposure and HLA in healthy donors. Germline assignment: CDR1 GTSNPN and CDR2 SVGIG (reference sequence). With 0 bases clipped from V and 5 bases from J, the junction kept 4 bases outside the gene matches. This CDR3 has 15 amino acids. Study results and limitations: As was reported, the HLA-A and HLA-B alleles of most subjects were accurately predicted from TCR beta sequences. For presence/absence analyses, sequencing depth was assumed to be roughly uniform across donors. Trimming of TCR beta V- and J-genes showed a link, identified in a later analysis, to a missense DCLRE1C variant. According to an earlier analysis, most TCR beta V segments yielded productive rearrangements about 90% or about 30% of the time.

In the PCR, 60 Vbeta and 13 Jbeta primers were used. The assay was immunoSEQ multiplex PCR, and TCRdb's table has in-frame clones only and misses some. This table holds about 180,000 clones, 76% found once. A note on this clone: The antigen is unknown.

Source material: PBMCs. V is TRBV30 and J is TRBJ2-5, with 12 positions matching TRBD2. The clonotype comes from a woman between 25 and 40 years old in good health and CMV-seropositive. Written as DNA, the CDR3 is TGTGCCTGGAGTGTAAAGCTAGCGGGGGGGGAGACCCAGTACTTC. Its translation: CAWSVKLAGGETQYF.